This TCR beta chain was captured by sequencing in a study of spatial heterogeneity in lung cancer. Study conclusions and caveats: Blood contained ubiquitous expanded tumor TCRs more at resection than at follow-up.

This clonotype is medium-sized in the sample. Antigen unknown. Time point: sample taken at primary tumor resection. Extraction of whole RNA from tumor, nontumor lung or frozen PBMC preceded unsorted sequencing. With V trimmed by 8 bases and J by 1 base, 4 bases remained unmatched. Germline V gene sequence: CDR1 SNHLY, CDR2 FYNNEI. The CDR3 runs to 14 residues. TCRdb re-called the 5' RACE reads through MiXCR, storing one row per CDR3 protein. Of 4,000 to 5,000 distinct CDR3 sequences listed, approximately 15% are singletons. This sequence was found in a male donor with early-stage non-small cell lung cancer. The chain joins TRBV2 to TRBJ1-5; TRBD1 matches at 8 bases. Sequencing used PBMCs, obtained at surgery. CDR3 amino acids: CASRTGLSNQPQHF. The CDR3 bases are TGTGCCAGCCGGACAGGGTTAAGCAATCAGCCCCAGCATTTT.